Presented here are 21 T cell receptor beta chains from one specimen sequenced in a study of blood T cell repertoires in COVID-19. Sequencing was performed with immunoSEQ multiplex PCR; in TCRdb, only in-frame clones are kept and a portion is missing. The repertoire holds approximately 140,000 clones, with roughly 87% as singletons. Specimen: peripheral blood. The receptors originated from a woman aged 55-70 years with active or convalescent COVID-19.

This clone occurred once. This sequence joins TRBV19 and TRBJ2-2; TRBD1 is a possible D gene (6 bases). V was shortened by 7 bases and J by 6 bases, with 15 bases between the two germline ends. CDR1 and CDR2 (germline): LNHDA, SQIVND (reference sequence). This CDR3 has 14 amino acids. DNA for the CDR3: TGTGCCAGTACCTACGGACAGACCCCCGGGGAGCTGTTTTTT. Translating gives CASTYGQTPGELFF.

The chain recombines TRBV6-5 with TRBJ1-1; tentatively, D is TRBD1 (6 bases). Germline CDR1 reads MNHEY; CDR2 reads SVGAGI. This CDR3 has 13 amino acids. Deletions cut 8 bases from V and 6 bases from J, with 16 bases between. This chain's CDR3 is CASHTPRGSEAFF. The CDR3 region has the DNA TGTGCCAGCCACACACCCAGGGGTTCTGAAGCTTTCTTT.

This clone showed up just a few times. CDR3 amino acids: CASQGGGSYNEQFF. DNA of the CDR3: TGTGCCAGCCAGGGGGGCGGGTCCTACAATGAGCAGTTCTTC. The chain recombines TRBV7-9 with TRBJ2-1, with D perhaps TRBD1 (7 bases). V was clipped by 8 bases and J by 1 base, with 12 bases between them. Germline lookup yields CDR1 SEHNR and CDR2 FQNEAQ (reference sequence). The CDR3 runs 14 residues. Complete variable domain (other parts from reference TRBV7-9 and TRBJ2-1): DTGVSQNPRHKITKRGQNVTFRCDPISEHNRLYWYRQTLGQGPEFLTYFQNEAQLEKSRLLSDRFSAERPKGSFSTLEIQRTEQGDSAMYLCASQGGGSYNEQFFGPGTRLTVL.

The CDR3 spells CATSKGLAGGIQETQYF. The CDR3 DNA reads TGTGCCACCAGCAAGGGACTAGCGGGGGGGATTCAAGAGACCCAGTACTTC. V usage is TRBV15 and J usage is TRBJ2-5; the match to TRBD2 covers 16 bases. With V trimmed by 4 bases and J by 2 bases, 4 bases remained unmatched. Germline V lookup: CDR1 LNHNV, CDR2 YYDKDF (reference sequence). The CDR3 is 17 amino acids.

This clone has only one observation. CDR3 sequence reads: CASSPGGPDTQYF. The DNA for the CDR3 is TGTGCCAGCAGCCCAGGGGGGCCTGATACGCAGTATTTT. The chain uses TRBV11-2 and TRBJ2-3, with a weak D call TRBD1 (7 bases). Trimming pared 5 bases from V and 6 bases from J, leaving 12 bases between. CDR3 length equals 13 residues. Germline lookup yields CDR1 SGHAT and CDR2 FQNNGV.

The chain is built from TRBV6-1 and TRBJ2-1; 8 bases are shared with TRBD2. This CDR3 region has 14 residues. CDR1 and CDR2 (germline): MNHNS, SASEGT. J was trimmed by 8 bases and V by 2 bases; bases with no gene match: 5. The CDR3 DNA reads TGTGCCAGCAGTGAATCGGCCGGGAGGGATGAGCAGTTCTTC. Encoded protein: CASSESAGRDEQFF.

The V gene is TRBV16, the J gene TRBJ1-4; TRBD1 is a possible D gene (5 bases). From germline, CDR1 is KGHSY and CDR2 FQNENV. Trimming pared 4 bases from V and 2 bases from J, leaving 17 bases between. The CDR3 is 17 amino acids. The CDR3 DNA reads as TGTGCCAGCAGCCCCGGACAACTTAGGGCGACTAATGAAAAACTGTTTTTT. This gives the protein CASSPGQLRATNEKLFF. The whole variable domain, remainder taken from reference TRBV16 and TRBJ1-4, is GEEVAQTPKHLVRGEGQKAKLYCAPIKGHSYVFWYQQVLKNEFKFLISFQNENVFDETGMPKERFSAKCLPNSPCSLEIQATKLEDSAVYFCASSPGQLRATNEKLFFGSGTQLSVL.

The rearrangement links TRBV9 to TRBJ2-3; 9 nucleotides line up with TRBD2. The J segment lost 2 bases and the V segment lost 3 bases, leaving 16 bases of the junction unmatched. Germline V gene sequence: CDR1 SGDLS, CDR2 YYNGEE. The CDR3 is 19 residues long. CDR3 nucleotides: TGTGCCAGCAGCGCCGACGGAGATCAAGCGGGGGGATACACAGATACGCAGTATTTT. As protein: CASSADGDQAGGYTDTQYF.

This clone was seen more than once but under ten times. The chain couples TRBV3-1 (or the pseudogene TRBV3-2) to TRBJ1-6; D is ambiguous. The CDR3 covers 14 residues. The V and J ends lost 3 bases and 10 bases respectively, with 13 bases between them. Germline loops: CDR1 LGHDT, CDR2 YNNKEL (reference sequence). The CDR3 DNA reads as TGTGCCAGCAGCCAGGCTCGCACGGGGTCACCCCTCCACTTT. Its translation is CASSQARTGSPLHF.

This chain uses TRBV7-9 with TRBJ2-1; TRBD2 matches at 8 bases. V lost 2 bases, J lost 9 bases, and 21 bases stayed unmatched. The CDR3 runs to 19 residues. Germline CDR1 reads SEHNR; CDR2 reads FQNEAQ (reference sequence). CDR3 sequence: CASSLYTPELAGHYAEQFF. As DNA, the CDR3 is TGTGCCAGCAGCTTATATACCCCCGAGCTAGCGGGCCACTATGCTGAGCAGTTCTTC.

This chain links TRBV27 with TRBJ1-5, with D possibly being TRBD1 (6 bases). V gave up 0 bases and J gave up 2 bases, with 14 bases separating them. The CDR3 extends over 17 amino acids. The germline V gene encodes CDR1 MNHEY and CDR2 SMNVEV (reference sequence). CDR3 bases: TGTGCCAGCAGTTTATCGGGGGGGCCCTGGGGCAATCAGCCCCAGCATTTT. Its protein is CASSLSGGPWGNQPQHF.

The V and J genes are TRBV18 and TRBJ2-5; D uncertain. CDR3 length equals 15 residues. The ends were cut back, 3 bases at V and 2 bases at J, with 13 bases in the middle. The germline V gene encodes CDR1 KGHSH and CDR2 LQKENI. The CDR3 protein is CASSPDPTSQETQYF. CDR3 DNA: TGTGCCAGCTCACCCGACCCGACAAGTCAAGAGACCCAGTACTTC.

The chain is built from TRBV13 and TRBJ1-4; 9 bases fit TRBD1. V gave up 5 bases and J gave up 7 bases; unmatched junction bases: 14. Looked up from germline, CDR1 is PRHDT and CDR2 is FYEKMQ (reference sequence). The CDR3 runs to 17 residues. The CDR3 is CASSPGTGKFGGEKLFF. The CDR3 coding sequence is TGTGCCAGCAGCCCCGGGACAGGGAAGTTCGGGGGTGAAAAACTGTTTTTT.

This clone is a singleton in its sample. The chain couples TRBV30 to TRBJ1-1; 10 positions match TRBD1. The V segment lost 5 bases and the J segment 11 bases; nucleotides outside the gene matches: 8. Germline V CDR1 and CDR2: GTSNPN, SVGIG (reference sequence). The CDR3 consists of 12 residues. The CDR3 protein is CAWSRQGAGAFF. CDR3 nucleotides: TGTGCCTGGTCCCGACAGGGGGCAGGGGCTTTCTTT.

The chain is built from TRBV7-9 and TRBJ2-7; 8 bases map to TRBD1. The germline V gene has CDR1 SEHNR and CDR2 FQNEAQ (reference sequence). CDR3 length: 14 amino acids. V lost 1 base, J lost 5 bases, and 4 bases stayed unmatched. Written as DNA, the CDR3 is TGTGCCAGCAGCTTAGTGGCAGGGGGCAACGAGCAGTACTTC. Translating it yields CASSLVAGGNEQYF.

The gene calls are TRBV5-6 and TRBJ2-5; 8 bases line up with TRBD2. The J segment lost 1 base and the V segment lost 0 bases, leaving 8 bases of the junction unmatched. This CDR3 spans 17 amino acids. Germline CDR1 and CDR2: SGHDT and YYEEEE. The CDR3 is CASSLALRGALQETQYF. CDR3 sequence (DNA): TGTGCCAGCAGCTTGGCCTTGCGGGGGGCTCTCCAAGAGACCCAGTACTTC. The whole variable domain, filled in from reference TRBV5-6 and TRBJ2-5, reads DAGVTQSPTHLIKTRGQQVTLRCSPKSGHDTVSWYQQALGQGPQFIFQYYEEEERQRGNFPDRFSGHQFPNYSSELNVNALLLGDSALYLCASSLALRGALQETQYFGPGTRLLVL.

This chain links TRBV19 with TRBJ2-2; D possibly corresponds to TRBD1 (6 bases). Germline-derived CDR1 and CDR2 are LNHDA and SQIVND (reference sequence). Between the trimmed V and J ends, which lost 7 bases and 7 bases, there was a span of 19 bases. The CDR3 has 15 residues. For the CDR3, the DNA is TGTGCCAGTACCCCCCGGCAGGGGATGGGCGGGGAGCTGTTTTTT. Protein: CASTPRQGMGGELFF.

The gene calls are TRBV18 and TRBJ1-4, with TRBD1 matching over 7 bases. The CDR3 covers 18 residues. Germline CDR1 reads KGHSH; CDR2 reads LQKENI. Trimming at V came to 4 bases and at J to 0 bases, leaving 11 bases not matched to a gene. CDR3 sequence (DNA): TGTGCCAGCTCACAGAACGACAGGGACAAGGCAACTAATGAAAAACTGTTTTTT. The encoded protein is CASSQNDRDKATNEKLFF.

This chain joins TRBV4-3 and TRBJ1-2; 7 nucleotides line up with TRBD1. The V segment lost 2 bases and the J segment 5 bases; nucleotides outside the gene matches: 5. This CDR3 is built from 14 residues. The germline V gene has CDR1 LGHNA and CDR2 YSLEER. The CDR3 loop reads CASSQPGTAYGYTF. The CDR3 DNA reads TGCGCCAGCAGCCAACCTGGGACAGCTTATGGCTACACCTTC.

The rearrangement joins TRBV29-1 to TRBJ1-5, with TRBD1 matching 8 bases. Germline V lookup: CDR1 SQVTM, CDR2 ANQGSEA. V gave up 1 base and J gave up 6 bases; unmatched junction bases: 2. The CDR3 is made up of 13 amino acids. CDR3 nucleotides: TGCAGCGTTGAAGTAGGACAGGGTCAGCCCCAGCATTTT. Its protein is CSVEVGQGQPQHF. Combining the CDR3 with reference TRBV29-1 and TRBJ1-5 gives the whole variable domain SAVISQKPSRDICQRGTSLTIQCQVDSQVTMMFWYRQQPGQSLTLIATANQGSEATYESGFVIDKFPISRPNLTFSTLTVSNMSPEDSSIYLCSVEVGQGQPQHFGDGTRLSIL.

CDR3 region: CASSLTGFPEAFF. The CDR3 DNA is TGTGCCAGCAGTTTAACAGGGTTTCCTGAAGCTTTCTTT. This chain connects TRBV12-3 or TRBV12-4 to TRBJ1-1, with a possible D match to TRBD1 (6 bases). The CDR3 consists of 13 residues. With 2 bases removed from V and 6 bases from J, the gap between germline ends came to 10 bases.